This TCR beta chain was identified during a study of identical twins. General study results and limits: Cross-sectional statistics, not tracking of the same donors, supported the conclusions. There were fewer insertions in abundant cord blood beta clonotypes, but memory repertoires showed no such pattern.

A few counts support this clonotype. Its antigen is not known. TCRdb analysed the 5' RACE reads with MiXCR anew, one entry per CDR3 protein. The sample carries fewer than 650,000 distinct CDR3 sequences, less than 9% recorded once. Germline V CDR1 and CDR2: DFQATT, SNEGSKA (reference sequence). Trimming cost V 0 bases and J 2 bases, with 3 bases left between them. This CDR3 is built from 12 residues. This same sample was also part of a study on yellow fever vaccine responses in identical twins. That study adds: Twins' vaccine T cell responses reportedly seemed partly convergent and partly personalized.

This receptor was obtained from a woman in her late teens or twenties in good health. V is TRBV20-1 and J is TRBJ2-3; D not resolved. Source material: PBMCs. This CDR3 reads CSARDDTDTQYF. CDR3 coding DNA: TGCAGTGCTAGAGACGACACAGATACGCAGTATTTT.